This T cell receptor (beta chain) appears in the sequencing data of a study of blood T cell repertoires in COVID-19. Study-level background: Samples representing acute and convalescent COVID-19 were sourced from the United States, Italy and Spain. Sample material is recorded as cDNA or gDNA derived from T cells, B-cell-depleted T cells, or PBMCs.

From germline, CDR1 is LNHNV and CDR2 YYDKDF (reference sequence). CDR3 length equals 13 residues. The V end lost 1 base, the J end lost 2 bases, and 5 bases lay between the germline ends. Authors' processing steps: Using reference gene primer amplification, nucleated cell counts were estimated. Produced via immunoSEQ multiplex PCR; TCRdb's table is partial and in-frame only. D and trimming were read from the DNA, whereas the V and J calls and clone size are those reported in that table. Among 250,000 or so clones listed, about four fifths were seen once. This sequence was found in a woman aged 70 to 79 with acute or convalescent COVID-19. The V call is TRBV15, the J call TRBJ1-2; D uncertain. The sample taken for sequencing was peripheral blood. This CDR3 is CATSRGGNYGYTF. The CDR3 DNA reads as TGTGCCACCAGCAGAGGCGGGAACTATGGCTACACCTTC. The full variable domain, rest sourced from reference TRBV15 and TRBJ1-2, is DAMVIQNPRYQVTQFGKPVTLSCSQTLNHNVMYWYQQKSSQAPKLLFHYYDKDFNNEADTPDNFQSRRPNTSFCFLDIRSPGLGDTAMYLCATSRGGNYGYTFGSGTRLTVV.